Each of the 14 T cell receptor beta chains below was sequenced from the same sample in a study of cytomegalovirus exposure and HLA in healthy donors. The study ran its PCR with 60 Vbeta and 13 Jbeta primers. The method was immunoSEQ multiplex PCR; TCRdb's version includes in-frame clones alone and lacks a portion of them. The sample lists 60,000 to 85,000 clones, roughly 70% seen once, with around 4.7% in the top ten. Sequenced: PBMCs. These TCRs come from a man aged 55-75 years in good health and CMV-seropositive.

The chain joins TRBV21-1 to TRBJ1-4; the D segment call TRBD1 is taken from the table without a DNA check. TRBV21-1 is shown as a pseudogene. This CDR3 contains 22 residues. DNA for the CDR3: TGTGCCAGCAGCCACTTATTATACCAGGGGGACAACCTCGCAGGTTCTAATGAAAAACTGTTTTTT. Translating it yields CASSHLLYQGDNLAGSNEKLFF.

The rearrangement uses TRBV28 and TRBJ2-2; 9 nucleotides match TRBD2. The CDR3 is 18 amino acids. The V gene end was trimmed by 3 bases and the J gene end by 3 bases; junction bases not matched to a gene: 11. Germline-derived CDR1 and CDR2 are MDHEN and SYDVKM. The CDR3 nucleotides are TGTGCCAGCAGTTTCCCCGGGCCGGGACTAGCAGACACCGGGGAGCTGTTTTTT. It encodes CASSFPGPGLADTGELFF.

The CDR3 bases are TGTGCCTCCTACTCTGGGGCCCAGGGGTCGAGATCCTACGAGCAGTACTTC. It is translated as CASYSGAQGSRSYEQYF. The chain combines TRBV30 with TRBJ2-7; D may be TRBD1 (6 bases). Trimming took 7 bases from V and 1 from J, leaving 26 bases between them. Germline-derived CDR1 and CDR2 are GTSNPN and SVGIG (reference sequence). There are 17 residues in the CDR3.

This clone was found a few times. The V gene is TRBV29-1, the J gene TRBJ1-3; a weak D match, TRBD1 (5 bases). Per germline, CDR1 SQVTM and CDR2 ANQGSEA. There are 14 residues in the CDR3. V gave up 7 bases and J gave up 2 bases, with 15 bases separating them. CDR3 in amino acids: CSALNGGAGNTIYF. The CDR3 coding sequence is TGCAGCGCCCTAAACGGGGGGGCTGGAAACACCATATATTTT.

This chain connects TRBV6-5 to TRBJ1-1; D gene ambiguous. Germline V gene data show CDR1 as MNHEY and CDR2 as SVGAGI. The CDR3 is made up of 16 amino acids. The V end was cut by 4 bases, the J end by 4 bases, with 19 bases between. The CDR3 sequence is CASSSPGGSRGTEAFF. The CDR3 DNA is TGTGCCAGCAGTTCCCCGGGTGGAAGTCGGGGCACTGAAGCTTTCTTT.

This clone appeared a few times. The genes are TRBV7-6 and TRBJ2-5, with 10 bases fitting TRBD1. The germline V gene encodes CDR1 SGHVS and CDR2 FNYEAQ. This CDR3 comprises 15 residues. V lost 1 base to trimming and J lost 5 bases; unmatched junction nucleotides: 4. The CDR3 protein is CASSLGGQGRETQYF. The DNA for the CDR3 is TGTGCCAGCAGCTTAGGGGGACAGGGGAGGGAGACCCAGTACTTC.

The J gene is TRBJ1-2, the V gene TRBV6-5; D call uncertain. V lost 7 bases to trimming and J lost 7 bases, with 16 bases between them. Germline lookup yields CDR1 MNHEY and CDR2 SVGAGI. This CDR3 contains 13 residues. CDR3 sequence (DNA): TGTGCCAGCAAAAGGCCAGGCATCTCTGGCTACACCTTC. This encodes CASKRPGISGYTF.

The V gene is TRBV28, the J gene TRBJ2-3, with 11 bases fitting TRBD2. Germline CDR1 is MDHEN and CDR2 is SYDVKM. CDR3 length equals 18 residues. Trimming took 7 bases from V and 2 from J; bases not matched to a gene: 14. CDR3 in amino acids: CASTPGLAGEGDTDTQYF. For the CDR3, the DNA is TGTGCCAGCACCCCAGGACTAGCGGGTGAAGGGGACACAGATACGCAGTATTTT.

Many counts were recorded for this clone. V is TRBV2 and J is TRBJ1-1; TRBD1 aligns across 9 bases. The ends lost 10 bases at V and 1 base at J; junction bases unmatched: 4. CDR1 and CDR2 from the germline V gene are SNHLY and FYNNEI. This CDR3 region has 13 residues. In DNA, the CDR3 is TGTGCCATCACGACAGGGGGGAACACTGAAGCTTTCTTT. This codes for CAITTGGNTEAFF.

This clone was counted between two and nine times. The CDR3 coding sequence is TGTGCCAGCAGCTTAGCAAGGGGCCACACAGATACGCAGTATTTT. It translates to CASSLARGHTDTQYF. The chain is built from TRBV7-9 and TRBJ2-3; D perhaps matches TRBD1 (5 bases). V lost 0 bases, J lost 2 bases, and 9 bases lay in between. The CDR3 covers 15 residues. CDR1 and CDR2 (germline): SEHNR, FQNEAQ (reference sequence).

This clone was seen only once. The V and J genes are TRBV28 and TRBJ2-2; 8 bases align to TRBD2. The length of the CDR3 is 16 residues. CDR1 and CDR2 from the germline V gene are MDHEN and SYDVKM. Trimming cost V 5 bases and J 4 bases; bases outside gene matches: 9. CDR3 protein: CASSPALAGVTGELFF. The CDR3 DNA reads as TGTGCCAGCAGTCCGGCGCTAGCGGGTGTCACCGGGGAGCTGTTTTTT.

The chain is built from TRBV27 and TRBJ1-2, with D uncertain. V lost 5 bases to trimming and J lost 2 bases, with 9 bases between them. From germline, CDR1 is MNHEY and CDR2 SMNVEV (reference sequence). This CDR3 has 13 residues. The DNA for the CDR3 is TGTGCCAGCAGTAAGACAATAAACTATGGCTACACCTTC. Its translation: CASSKTINYGYTF.

The chain carries TRBV6-6 and TRBJ1-1; D is perhaps TRBD1 (6 bases). The germline V gene has CDR1 MNHNY and CDR2 SVGAGI (reference sequence). V dropped 1 base and J dropped 5 bases, with 11 bases sitting between them. CDR3 length equals 14 residues. The CDR3 region is CASSYFDDRTEAFF. DNA for the CDR3: TGTGCCAGCAGTTACTTCGACGACAGGACTGAAGCTTTCTTT.

This chain uses TRBV5-1 with TRBJ2-1; 7 positions match TRBD2. The J segment lost 4 bases and the V segment lost 0 bases, leaving 7 bases of the junction unmatched. The CDR3 sequence is 16 residues long. Per the germline V gene, CDR1 is SGHRS and CDR2 is YFSETQ. DNA for the CDR3: TGCGCCAGCAGCTTGGGAACTAGCGTGGGTTACAATGAGCAGTTCTTC. The encoded protein is CASSLGTSVGYNEQFF.